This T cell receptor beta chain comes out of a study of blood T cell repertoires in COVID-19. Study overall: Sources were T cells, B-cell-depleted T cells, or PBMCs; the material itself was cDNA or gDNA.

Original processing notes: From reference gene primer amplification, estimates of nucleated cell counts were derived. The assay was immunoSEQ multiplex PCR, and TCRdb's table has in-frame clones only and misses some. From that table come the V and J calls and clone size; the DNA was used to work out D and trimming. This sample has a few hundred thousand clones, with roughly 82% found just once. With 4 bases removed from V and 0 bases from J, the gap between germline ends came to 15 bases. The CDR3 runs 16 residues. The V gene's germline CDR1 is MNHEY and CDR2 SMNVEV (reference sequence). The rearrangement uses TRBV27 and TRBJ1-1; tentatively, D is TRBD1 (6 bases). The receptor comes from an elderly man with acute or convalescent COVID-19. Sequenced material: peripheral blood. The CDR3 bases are TGTGCCAGCAGTTCGGGGGGCGGTACCATGAACACTGAAGCTTTCTTT. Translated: CASSSGGGTMNTEAFF.